The 18 T cell receptor beta chains below come from one sample, sequenced in a study of blood T cell repertoires in COVID-19. The data were produced by immunoSEQ multiplex PCR, yet TCRdb's version contains in-frame clones alone and is incomplete. The table shows 200,000 to 250,000 clones, with over 80% occurring only once. Material: peripheral blood. Receptors were obtained from a man aged 25 to 40 who had recovered from COVID-19.

V gene TRBV6-4 combines with J gene TRBJ2-5; 12 bases align to TRBD2. Unmatched junction bases numbered 2, after V lost 5 bases and J lost 1 base. Germline CDR1 is MRHNA and CDR2 is SNTAGT. The CDR3 spans 15 residues. The CDR3 coding sequence is TGTGCCAGCAGTCCTAGCGGGGGGGCCCAAGAGACCCAGTACTTC. Its protein is CASSPSGGAQETQYF.

The chain recombines TRBV2 with TRBJ1-3, with 7 bases lining up with TRBD1. Losses at the gene ends were 10 bases for V and 2 bases for J; bases not matched to a gene: 5. The CDR3 is 13 amino acids. In germline, CDR1 is SNHLY, CDR2 FYNNEI. The CDR3 sequence: CAIRGTAGNTIYF. DNA for the CDR3: TGTGCCATAAGGGGGACAGCTGGAAACACCATATATTTT.

The rearrangement uses TRBV28 and TRBJ1-2; unclear D gene. This CDR3 has 15 amino acids. Per the germline V gene, CDR1 is MDHEN and CDR2 is SYDVKM. The ends were cut back, 6 bases at V and 1 base at J, with 15 bases in the middle. CDR3 region: CASRPYMGVNYGYTF. The DNA for the CDR3 is TGTGCCAGCAGGCCCTATATGGGAGTTAACTATGGCTACACCTTC.

This chain connects TRBV19 to TRBJ2-1; 10 bases fit TRBD2. Germline V gene lookup returns CDR1 LNHDA and CDR2 SQIVND (reference sequence). The CDR3 runs 18 residues. V shed 7 bases and J 5 bases; nucleotides not matched to a gene: 17. The CDR3 is CASTSQGGLAGVNNEQFF. CDR3 coding DNA: TGTGCCAGTACCTCACAAGGCGGGCTAGCGGGGGTAAACAATGAGCAGTTCTTC.

The chain employs TRBV9 and TRBJ1-1; D not resolved. V lost 2 bases, J lost 4 bases, and 9 bases lay in between. The V gene's germline CDR1 is SGDLS and CDR2 YYNGEE. CDR3 length: 13 residues. The CDR3 is CASSVATGTEAFF. As DNA, the CDR3 is TGTGCCAGCAGCGTTGCAACTGGCACTGAAGCTTTCTTT.

The V and J genes are TRBV11-3 and TRBJ2-3; D may be TRBD2 (6 bases). V was clipped by 5 bases and J by 0 bases, with 9 bases between them. The CDR3 is made up of 14 amino acids. The V gene's germline CDR1 is SGHNT and CDR2 YENEEA. The DNA for the CDR3 is TGTGCCAGCAGCCCCGGGAGAAGCACAGATACGCAGTATTTT. Residues: CASSPGRSTDTQYF. The variable domain in full, with the rest retrieved from reference TRBV11-3 and TRBJ2-3, is EAGVVQSPRYKIIEKKQPVAFWCNPISGHNTLYWYLQNLGQGPELLIRYENEEAVDDSQLPKDRFSAERLKGVDSTLKIQPAELGDSAVYLCASSPGRSTDTQYFGPGTRLTVL.

The chain joins TRBV5-8 to TRBJ2-5; 7 positions match TRBD1. The trim removed 2 bases at V and 4 bases at J, leaving 8 bases unmatched. Germline V gives CDR1 SGHTS, CDR2 YDEGEE. The CDR3 loop spans 15 amino acids. The CDR3 spells CASSFRQGEGETQYF. The CDR3 DNA sequence: TGTGCCAGCAGCTTTCGACAGGGTGAGGGAGAGACCCAGTACTTC.

The chain couples TRBV7-3 to TRBJ1-1; D is unclear. In germline, CDR1 is SGHTA, CDR2 FQGTGA. This CDR3 has 17 amino acids. V dropped 5 bases and J dropped 4 bases, with 23 bases sitting between them. As DNA, the CDR3 is TGTGCCAGCAGCCCGTGGCCCGGGAACGGACTTGGCACTGAAGCTTTCTTT. The encoded protein is CASSPWPGNGLGTEAFF.

A single count supports this clone. V is TRBV10-1 and J is TRBJ2-7; TRBD2 aligns across 12 bases. V trimming: 5 bases; J trimming: 3 bases; junction bases outside the gene matches: 5. The CDR3 sequence is 15 residues long. Per germline, CDR1 WNHNN and CDR2 SYGVQD (reference sequence). CDR3 bases: TGCGCCAGCAGTCTCCGGACTAGCGGGAACTACGAGCAGTACGTC. This sequence encodes CASSLRTSGNYEQYV.

This chain joins TRBV6-5 and TRBJ2-5, with D possibly TRBD1 on 6 matching bases. Per germline, CDR1 MNHEY and CDR2 SVGAGI. CDR3 length: 15 amino acids. Trimming took off 0 bases at V and 5 bases at J, with 13 bases between the two ends. The CDR3 bases are TGTGCCAGCAGTTACTCGGGACACAATTCGGAGACCCAGTACTTC. As protein: CASSYSGHNSETQYF.

The chain is built from TRBV4-1 and TRBJ2-6; D gene ambiguous. Trimming stripped 1 base from V and 4 bases from J, with 2 bases between. This CDR3 region has 13 residues. Germline CDR1 and CDR2: MGHRA and YSYEKL. CDR3 region: CASSQAGANVLTF. CDR3 DNA sequence: TGCGCCAGCAGCCAAGCAGGGGCCAACGTCCTGACTTTC.

V usage is TRBV5-6 and J usage is TRBJ1-2; D is undetermined. Trimming pared 4 bases from V and 9 bases from J, leaving 10 bases between. Germline lookup yields CDR1 SGHDT and CDR2 YYEEEE. The CDR3 covers 11 residues. In nucleotides, the CDR3 is TGTGCCAGCAGCCTCTCAGGAAGCTACACCTTC. It yields the protein CASSLSGSYTF.

This clone was picked up one time. This sequence joins TRBV11-2 and TRBJ2-1; TRBD2 aligns across 8 bases. The CDR3 extends over 16 amino acids. With 5 bases clipped from V and 4 bases from J, the junction kept 10 bases outside the gene matches. Germline-derived CDR1 and CDR2 are SGHAT and FQNNGV. CDR3 in DNA: TGTGCCAGCAGCACCCTTAGCGGGGCGATTTACAATGAGCAGTTCTTC. It specifies CASSTLSGAIYNEQFF.

The V call is TRBV18, the J call TRBJ2-2, with D possibly TRBD2 on 5 matching bases. This CDR3 is 17 amino acids long. Germline V gene data show CDR1 as KGHSH and CDR2 as LQKENI. V gave up 6 bases and J gave up 2 bases, with 19 bases separating them. The CDR3 protein is CASSEDVGFPNTGELFF. The CDR3 coding sequence is TGTGCCAGCTCGGAGGACGTGGGTTTCCCAAACACCGGGGAGCTGTTTTTT.

The chain joins TRBV27 to TRBJ2-1; a weak D match, TRBD1 (5 bases). This CDR3 region has 15 residues. Trimming left V 7 bases short and J 0 bases short, with 13 bases between. The V gene's germline CDR1 is MNHEY and CDR2 SMNVEV (reference sequence). The CDR3 DNA reads TGTGCCAGCAATCGGCGACAGAGCTCCTACAATGAGCAGTTCTTC. Translation: CASNRRQSSYNEQFF.

This chain links TRBV11-2 with TRBJ1-2; 10 nucleotides line up with TRBD1. Per the germline V gene, CDR1 is SGHAT and CDR2 is FQNNGV. J was trimmed by 4 bases and V by 6 bases; bases with no gene match: 11. The CDR3 extends over 16 amino acids. CDR3 DNA sequence: TGTGCCAGCAGTTCCCGGGACAGGGGCGAGATCTATGGCTACACCTTC. It codes for CASSSRDRGEIYGYTF.

This chain uses TRBV18 with TRBJ1-6; 10 nucleotides match TRBD1. Losses at the gene ends were 3 bases for V and 7 bases for J; bases not matched to a gene: 3. Looked up from germline, CDR1 is KGHSH and CDR2 is LQKENI. The CDR3 sequence is 15 residues long. CDR3 sequence reads: CASSPPGQGNSPLHF. The CDR3 coding sequence is TGTGCCAGCTCACCCCCGGGACAGGGGAATTCACCCCTCCACTTT. The complete variable domain, with remaining parts taken from reference TRBV18 and TRBJ1-6, reads NAGVMQNPRHLVRRRGQEARLRCSPMKGHSHVYWYRQLPEEGLKFMVYLQKENIIDESGMPKERFSAEFPKEGPSILRIQQVVRGDSAAYFCASSPPGQGNSPLHFGNGTRLTVT.

The V gene is TRBV2, the J gene TRBJ1-2, with D perhaps TRBD1 (6 bases). Between the trimmed V and J ends, which lost 1 base and 2 bases, there was a span of 17 bases. CDR1 is SNHLY and CDR2 is FYNNEI in the germline V gene. The CDR3 totals 17 residues. The CDR3 is CASSEEKQGRVNYGYTF. The CDR3 coding sequence is TGTGCCAGCAGTGAAGAGAAACAGGGTAGGGTAAACTATGGCTACACCTTC.